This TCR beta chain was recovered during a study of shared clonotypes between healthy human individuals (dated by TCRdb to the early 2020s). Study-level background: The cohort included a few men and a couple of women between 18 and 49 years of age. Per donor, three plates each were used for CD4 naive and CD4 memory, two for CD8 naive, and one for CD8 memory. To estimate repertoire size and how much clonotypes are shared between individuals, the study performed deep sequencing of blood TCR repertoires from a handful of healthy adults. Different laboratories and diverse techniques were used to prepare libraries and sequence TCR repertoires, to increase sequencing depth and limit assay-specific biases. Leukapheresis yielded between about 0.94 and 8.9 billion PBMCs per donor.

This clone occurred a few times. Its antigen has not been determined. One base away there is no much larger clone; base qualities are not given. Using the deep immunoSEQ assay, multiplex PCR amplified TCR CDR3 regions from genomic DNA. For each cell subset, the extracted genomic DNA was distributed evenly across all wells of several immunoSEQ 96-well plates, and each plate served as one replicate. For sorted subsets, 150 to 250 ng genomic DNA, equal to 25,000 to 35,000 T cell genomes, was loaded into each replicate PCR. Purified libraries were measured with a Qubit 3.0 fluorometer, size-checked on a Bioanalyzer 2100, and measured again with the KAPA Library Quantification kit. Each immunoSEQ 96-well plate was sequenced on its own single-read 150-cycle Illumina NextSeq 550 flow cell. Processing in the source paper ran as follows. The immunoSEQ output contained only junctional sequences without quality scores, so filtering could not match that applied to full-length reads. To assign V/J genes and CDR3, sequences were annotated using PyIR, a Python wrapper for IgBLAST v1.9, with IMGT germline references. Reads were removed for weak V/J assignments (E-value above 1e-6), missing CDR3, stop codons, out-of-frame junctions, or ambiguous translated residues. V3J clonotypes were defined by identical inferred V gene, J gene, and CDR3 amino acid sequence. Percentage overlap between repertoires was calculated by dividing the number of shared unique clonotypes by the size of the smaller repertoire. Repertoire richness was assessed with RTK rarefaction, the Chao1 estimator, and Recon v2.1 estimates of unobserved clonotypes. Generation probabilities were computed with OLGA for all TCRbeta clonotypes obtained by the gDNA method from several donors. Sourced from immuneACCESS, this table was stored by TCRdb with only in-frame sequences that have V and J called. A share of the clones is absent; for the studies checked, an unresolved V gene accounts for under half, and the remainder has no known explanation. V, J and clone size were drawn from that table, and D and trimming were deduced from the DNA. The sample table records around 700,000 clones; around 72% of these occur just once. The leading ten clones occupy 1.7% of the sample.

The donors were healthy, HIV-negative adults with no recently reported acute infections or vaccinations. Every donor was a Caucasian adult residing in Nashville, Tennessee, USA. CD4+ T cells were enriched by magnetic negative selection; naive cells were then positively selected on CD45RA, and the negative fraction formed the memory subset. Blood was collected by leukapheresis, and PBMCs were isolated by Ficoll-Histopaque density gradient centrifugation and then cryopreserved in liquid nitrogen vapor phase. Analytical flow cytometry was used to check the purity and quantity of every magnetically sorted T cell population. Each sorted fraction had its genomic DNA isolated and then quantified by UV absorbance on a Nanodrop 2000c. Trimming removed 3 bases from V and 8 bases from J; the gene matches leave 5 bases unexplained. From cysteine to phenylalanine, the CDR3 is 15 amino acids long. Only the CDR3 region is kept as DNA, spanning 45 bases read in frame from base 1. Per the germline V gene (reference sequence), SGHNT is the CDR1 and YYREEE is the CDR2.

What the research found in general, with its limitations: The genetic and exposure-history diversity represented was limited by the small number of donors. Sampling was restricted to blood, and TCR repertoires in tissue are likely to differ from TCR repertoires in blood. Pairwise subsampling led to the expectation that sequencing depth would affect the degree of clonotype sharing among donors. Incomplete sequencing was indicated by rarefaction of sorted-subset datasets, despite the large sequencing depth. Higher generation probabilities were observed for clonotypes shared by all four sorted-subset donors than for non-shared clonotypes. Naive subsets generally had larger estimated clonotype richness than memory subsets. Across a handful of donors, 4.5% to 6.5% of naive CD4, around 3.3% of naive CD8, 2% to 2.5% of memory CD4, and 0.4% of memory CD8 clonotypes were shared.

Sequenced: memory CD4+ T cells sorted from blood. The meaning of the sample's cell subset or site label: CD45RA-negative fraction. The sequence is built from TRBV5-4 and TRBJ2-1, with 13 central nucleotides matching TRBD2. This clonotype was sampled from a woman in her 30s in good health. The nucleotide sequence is TGTGCCAGCAGCTCCTGGACTAGCGGGAGTTATGAGCAGTTCTTC. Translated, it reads CASSSWTSGSYEQFF.